These T cell receptor beta chains were read from a single sample in a study of blood T cell repertoires in COVID-19. Only in-frame clones appear in the TCRdb table, and some are missing; sequencing was by immunoSEQ multiplex PCR. This sample has 200,000 to 250,000 clones, with around 85% found just once. The material sequenced was PBMCs or T cells enriched from blood (not recorded which). All receptors come from a man aged 35 to 55 who had recovered from COVID-19. The CDR3 runs from the conserved cysteine through the conserved F or W. A D gene is named only where the DNA matches it firmly. Size is omitted from some rows. Given values are once, few, many or a class for expanded clones.

J gene | V gene | clone size | D gene | CDR3 protein | CDR3 DNA
TRBJ2-1 | TRBV28 | - | TRBD1 | CASRYRGAYNEQFF | TGTGCCAGCCGCTACAGGGGGGCCTACAATGAGCAGTTCTTC
TRBJ2-7 | TRBV29-1 | - | TRBD1 | CSARTGGNEQYF | TGCAGCGCACGGACAGGGGGCAACGAGCAGTACTTC
TRBJ2-7 | TRBV15 | - | - | CATSARRGGSNEQYF | TGTGCCACCAGCGCGAGGAGGGGGGGATCGAACGAGCAGTACTTC
TRBJ2-7 | TRBV3-1/TRBV3-2 | - | - | CASSQGDKSYEQYF | TGTGCCAGCAGCCAAGGTGACAAATCCTACGAGCAGTACTTC
TRBJ2-1 | TRBV29-1 | - | TRBD2 | CSVATSGDYNEQFF | TGCAGCGTAGCAACTAGCGGGGACTACAATGAGCAGTTCTTC
TRBJ2-1 | TRBV7-3 | few | - | CASSLSRTNRNEQFF | TGTGCCAGCAGCTTATCTCGGACTAACAGAAATGAGCAGTTCTTC
TRBJ2-2 | TRBV7-8 | - | - | CASSLVWFRGQANTGELFF | TGTGCCAGCAGCTTAGTGTGGTTCCGCGGACAAGCGAACACCGGGGAGCTGTTTTTT
TRBJ2-5 | TRBV5-4 | - | TRBD2 | CASSRPKGAGGELETQYF | TGTGCCAGCAGCCGCCCAAAGGGTGCGGGAGGGGAGCTGGAGACCCAGTACTTC
TRBJ2-3 | TRBV7-3 | - | - | CASSHGGTDTQYF | TGTGCCAGCAGCCACGGAGGCACAGATACGCAGTATTTT
TRBJ2-3 | TRBV24-1 | - | - | CATSDLLGGSQYF | TGTGCCACCAGTGATTTACTCGGGGGTTCGCAGTATTTT
TRBJ2-1 | TRBV5-1 | - | TRBD1 | CASSWTGHNEQFF | TGCGCCAGCAGTTGGACAGGTCACAATGAGCAGTTCTTC
TRBJ2-7 | TRBV5-1 | - | TRBD2 | CASSLDLAGDEQYF | TGCGCCAGCAGCTTGGATCTAGCGGGAGACGAGCAGTACTTC
TRBJ2-7 | TRBV3-1/TRBV3-2 | once | - | CASSQEGSGNYEQYF | TGTGCCAGCAGCCAAGAAGGTAGCGGAAACTACGAGCAGTACTTC
TRBJ2-3 | TRBV7-2 | - | TRBD1 | CASSQQGISLGDTQYF | TGTGCCAGCAGCCAACAGGGGATCTCCTTGGGGGATACGCAGTATTTT
TRBJ1-5 | TRBV6-2/TRBV6-3 | - | - | CASSLGPQAQHF | TGTGCCAGCAGTTTGGGGCCTCAGGCCCAGCATTTT
TRBJ2-7 | TRBV9 | - | - | CASSVAGGKSYEQYF | TGTGCCAGCAGCGTAGCAGGGGGGAAAAGCTACGAGCAGTACTTC
TRBJ1-3 | TRBV4-1 | once | - | CASSQDQGGRDTIYF | TGCGCCAGCAGCCAAGACCAGGGAGGTAGGGATACCATATATTTT
TRBJ2-7 | TRBV6-5 | - | - | CASSYSIGPGYQEQYF | TGTGCCAGCAGTTACTCGATAGGGCCGGGGTATCAAGAGCAGTACTTC
TRBJ2-1 | TRBV27 | - | TRBD2 | CASSLFGTALWREPHNEQFF | TGTGCCAGCAGTTTATTCGGGACGGCCCTGTGGCGGGAGCCCCACAATGAGCAGTTCTTC
TRBJ2-7 | TRBV18 | - | - | CASSNVGSSYEQYF | TGTGCCAGCTCAAACGTAGGGAGCTCCTACGAGCAGTACTTC
TRBJ1-6 | TRBV18 | - | - | CASSPSIGVGNSPLHF | TGTGCCAGCTCACCATCGATCGGGGTCGGGAATTCACCCCTCCACTTT
TRBJ2-2 | TRBV3-1/TRBV3-2 | - | - | CASSQDPIGSLANTGELFF | TGTGCCAGCAGCCAAGACCCGATTGGTTCATTAGCGAACACCGGGGAGCTGTTTTTT
TRBJ2-5 | TRBV19 | - | - | CASSITTRWEETQYF | TGTGCCAGTAGTATTACGACTAGATGGGAGGAGACCCAGTACTTC
TRBJ2-3 | TRBV3-1/TRBV3-2 | - | TRBD1 | CASSQQGARTDTQYF | TGTGCCAGCAGCCAGCAGGGGGCCCGCACAGATACGCAGTATTTT
TRBJ1-2 | TRBV29-1 | - | TRBD1 | CSVEDRVTSYGYTF | TGCAGCGTTGAGGACAGGGTGACAAGCTATGGCTACACCTTC
TRBJ2-7 | TRBV2 | - | TRBD1 | CASSEEDRDDEQYF | TGTGCCAGCAGTGAGGAGGACAGGGACGACGAGCAGTACTTC